These T cell receptor beta chains were read from a single sample in a study of cytotoxic CD8 clonotypes in ibrutinib-treated CLL. The protocol was immunoSEQ multiplex PCR, while the TCRdb copy is restricted to in-frame clones and leaves out a portion. Here the sample spans approximately 50,000 clones, around 70% being singletons. The sample consisted of PBMCs, taken after 12 months of ibrutinib treatment. The receptors originated from a human donor with chronic lymphocytic leukemia. CDR3s include the opening cysteine and the closing phenylalanine or tryptophan. D genes are given only for firm matches. Not every row has a clone size; where given, it reads once, few, many or a size class.

j_call: TRBJ2-1
v_call: TRBV7-9
clone_size: few
cdr3_length: 15
d_call: -
cdr3_aa: CASKKEGGSLDEQFF
cdr3_nt: TGTGCCAGCAAAAAGGAGGGGGGATCCCTCGATGAGCAGTTCTTC

j_call: TRBJ1-2
v_call: TRBV6-1
clone_size: -
cdr3_length: 10
d_call: -
cdr3_aa: CASRTEVDTF
cdr3_nt: TGTGCCAGCAGGACGGAAGTCGACACCTTC

j_call: TRBJ2-1
v_call: TRBV5-4
clone_size: -
cdr3_length: 12
d_call: -
cdr3_aa: CASSQSANEQFF
cdr3_nt: TGTGCCAGCTCCCAATCGGCCAATGAGCAGTTCTTC

j_call: TRBJ1-5
v_call: TRBV28
clone_size: -
cdr3_length: 15
d_call: TRBD1
cdr3_aa: CAILPRQGPRQPQHF
cdr3_nt: TGTGCCATTCTCCCCCGACAGGGCCCTAGACAGCCCCAGCATTTT

j_call: TRBJ1-2
v_call: TRBV6-6
clone_size: -
cdr3_length: 12
d_call: -
cdr3_aa: CASSPGLGGYTF
cdr3_nt: TGTGCCAGCAGCCCAGGGTTGGGTGGCTACACCTTC

j_call: TRBJ1-5
v_call: TRBV19
clone_size: once
cdr3_length: 11
d_call: -
cdr3_aa: CASTDGGSQHF
cdr3_nt: TGTGCCAGTACAGATGGCGGGTCCCAGCATTTT

j_call: TRBJ2-7
v_call: TRBV7-2
clone_size: -
cdr3_length: 16
d_call: TRBD1
cdr3_aa: CASSLAGPGGFSEQYF
cdr3_nt: TGTGCCAGCAGCTTAGCCGGGCCAGGGGGCTTTTCCGAGCAGTACTTC

j_call: TRBJ1-3
v_call: TRBV19
clone_size: -
cdr3_length: 16
d_call: -
cdr3_aa: CASSSLQTGAGNTIYF
cdr3_nt: TGTGCCAGTAGTAGCCTTCAAACAGGAGCTGGAAACACCATATATTTT

j_call: TRBJ1-2
v_call: TRBV7-9
clone_size: few
cdr3_length: 14
d_call: -
cdr3_aa: CASSLEQGNYGYTF
cdr3_nt: TGTGCCAGCAGCTTAGAACAGGGAAACTATGGCTACACCTTC

j_call: TRBJ2-3
v_call: TRBV5-6
clone_size: -
cdr3_length: 17
d_call: -
cdr3_aa: CASSNIQSFITTDTQYF
cdr3_nt: TGTGCCAGCAGTAACATACAGAGCTTTATTACCACAGATACGCAGTATTTT

j_call: TRBJ1-4
v_call: TRBV10-3
clone_size: -
cdr3_length: 15
d_call: -
cdr3_aa: CAISEMADAGKKLFF
cdr3_nt: TGTGCCATCAGTGAGATGGCAGACGCTGGGAAAAAACTGTTTTTT

j_call: TRBJ2-7
v_call: TRBV7-9
clone_size: -
cdr3_length: 14
d_call: -
cdr3_aa: CASSAWGGHYEQYF
cdr3_nt: TGTGCCAGCAGCGCGTGGGGGGGACACTACGAGCAGTACTTC

j_call: TRBJ1-2
v_call: TRBV6-5
clone_size: few
cdr3_length: 14
d_call: -
cdr3_aa: CASRTGSINYGYTF
cdr3_nt: TGTGCCAGCAGAACAGGGTCGATTAACTATGGCTACACCTTC

j_call: TRBJ2-7
v_call: TRBV11-1
clone_size: -
cdr3_length: 15
d_call: -
cdr3_aa: CASSLPRTGTYEQYF
cdr3_nt: TGTGCCAGCAGCCTCCCCCGTACAGGGACCTACGAGCAGTACTTC

j_call: TRBJ1-4
v_call: TRBV28
clone_size: few
cdr3_length: 20
d_call: -
cdr3_aa: CASSPYPGRISRATNEKLFF
cdr3_nt: TGTGCCAGCAGCCCTTACCCGGGACGGATCTCCCGGGCAACTAATGAAAAACTGTTTTTT

j_call: TRBJ1-1
v_call: TRBV19
clone_size: -
cdr3_length: 14
d_call: -
cdr3_aa: CASSIGQLNTEAFF
cdr3_nt: TGTGCCAGTAGTATAGGGCAGCTGAACACTGAAGCTTTCTTT

j_call: TRBJ1-2
v_call: TRBV28
clone_size: few
cdr3_length: 13
d_call: -
cdr3_aa: CASSSGLDHGYTF
cdr3_nt: TGTGCCAGCAGTTCGGGGCTGGACCATGGCTACACCTTC

j_call: TRBJ2-7
v_call: TRBV28
clone_size: few
cdr3_length: 11
d_call: -
cdr3_aa: CASSERYEQYF
cdr3_nt: TGTGCCAGCAGCGAACGGTACGAGCAGTACTTC

j_call: TRBJ2-7
v_call: TRBV5-8
clone_size: few
cdr3_length: 15
d_call: -
cdr3_aa: CASSLSAGNLNEQYF
cdr3_nt: TGTGCCAGCAGCTTGTCGGCAGGGAATCTCAACGAGCAGTACTTC

j_call: TRBJ1-5
v_call: TRBV7-2
clone_size: -
cdr3_length: 15
d_call: -
cdr3_aa: CASSRTGLEWQPQHF
cdr3_nt: TGTGCCAGCAGCCGAACAGGGTTGGAGTGGCAGCCCCAGCATTTT

j_call: TRBJ1-1
v_call: TRBV10-3
clone_size: -
cdr3_length: 13
d_call: TRBD1
cdr3_aa: CATVDRANTEAFF
cdr3_nt: TGTGCCACCGTCGACAGGGCGAACACTGAAGCTTTCTTT

j_call: TRBJ2-6
v_call: TRBV19
clone_size: -
cdr3_length: 15
d_call: -
cdr3_aa: CASSIAPSGANVLTF
cdr3_nt: TGTGCCAGTAGTATAGCACCCTCTGGGGCCAACGTCCTGACTTTC

j_call: TRBJ2-5
v_call: TRBV7-6
clone_size: -
cdr3_length: 15
d_call: TRBD1
cdr3_aa: CASSHITGAPETQYF
cdr3_nt: TGTGCCAGCAGTCATATCACAGGGGCCCCGGAGACCCAGTACTTC

j_call: TRBJ1-1
v_call: TRBV28
clone_size: -
cdr3_length: 12
d_call: -
cdr3_aa: CASNPWGREAFF
cdr3_nt: TGTGCCAGCAACCCTTGGGGGCGAGAAGCTTTCTTT

j_call: TRBJ2-3
v_call: TRBV9
clone_size: once
cdr3_length: 16
d_call: -
cdr3_aa: CASSPQRLLSTDTQYF
cdr3_nt: TGTGCCAGCAGCCCCCAGAGACTTCTTAGCACAGATACGCAGTATTTT

j_call: TRBJ1-1
v_call: TRBV19
clone_size: -
cdr3_length: 14
d_call: -
cdr3_aa: CASSILRGNTEAFF
cdr3_nt: TGTGCCAGTAGCATATTGCGGGGAAACACTGAAGCTTTCTTT

j_call: TRBJ1-3
v_call: TRBV6-5
clone_size: -
cdr3_length: 14
d_call: -
cdr3_aa: CASSYQGPGNTIYF
cdr3_nt: TGTGCCAGCAGTTACCAGGGTCCTGGAAACACCATATATTTT

j_call: TRBJ1-1
v_call: TRBV4-2
clone_size: -
cdr3_length: 14
d_call: TRBD1
cdr3_aa: CASSQDDRELEAFF
cdr3_nt: TGTGCCAGCAGCCAGGACGACAGGGAACTTGAAGCTTTCTTT

j_call: TRBJ2-5
v_call: TRBV7-9
clone_size: -
cdr3_length: 15
d_call: TRBD2
cdr3_aa: CASIPSGLAGLTQYF
cdr3_nt: TGTGCCAGCATCCCCTCGGGACTAGCGGGGCTGACCCAGTACTTC

j_call: TRBJ1-2
v_call: TRBV28
clone_size: -
cdr3_length: 14
d_call: -
cdr3_aa: CASSLGGGLDGYTF
cdr3_nt: TGTGCCAGCAGTTTAGGGGGCGGGTTGGATGGCTACACCTTC

j_call: TRBJ2-7
v_call: TRBV27
clone_size: -
cdr3_length: 15
d_call: -
cdr3_aa: CASSLYLETSYEQYF
cdr3_nt: TGTGCCAGCAGTTTATATCTGGAGACCTCCTACGAGCAGTACTTC

j_call: TRBJ1-6
v_call: TRBV11-2
clone_size: -
cdr3_length: 13
d_call: -
cdr3_aa: CASSRTVNSPLHF
cdr3_nt: TGTGCCAGCAGCCGGACAGTTAATTCACCCCTCCACTTT

j_call: TRBJ2-3
v_call: TRBV6-5
clone_size: -
cdr3_length: 14
d_call: -
cdr3_aa: CASRRGEASDTQYF
cdr3_nt: TGTGCCAGTCGGAGGGGGGAGGCTTCAGATACGCAGTATTTT

j_call: TRBJ1-4
v_call: TRBV9
clone_size: -
cdr3_length: 12
d_call: -
cdr3_aa: CASSGEGEKLFF
cdr3_nt: TGTGCCAGCAGCGGGGAGGGTGAAAAACTGTTTTTT

j_call: TRBJ2-5
v_call: TRBV11-2
clone_size: -
cdr3_length: 15
d_call: -
cdr3_aa: CASSLDPGPQETQYF
cdr3_nt: TGTGCCAGCAGCTTAGATCCGGGACCACAAGAGACCCAGTACTTC

j_call: TRBJ2-3
v_call: TRBV7-2
clone_size: few
cdr3_length: 17
d_call: -
cdr3_aa: CASSSEGVASSTDTQYF
cdr3_nt: TGTGCCAGCAGCTCAGAAGGAGTAGCCTCTAGCACAGATACGCAGTATTTT

j_call: TRBJ2-3
v_call: TRBV19
clone_size: -
cdr3_length: 14
d_call: -
cdr3_aa: CASSIGQNTDTQYF
cdr3_nt: TGTGCCAGTAGTATTGGACAGAACACAGATACGCAGTATTTT

j_call: TRBJ1-4
v_call: TRBV2
clone_size: few
cdr3_length: 13
d_call: -
cdr3_aa: CASSDQGGEKLFF
cdr3_nt: TGTGCCAGCAGTGACCAGGGCGGCGAAAAACTGTTTTTT

j_call: TRBJ1-5
v_call: TRBV9
clone_size: -
cdr3_length: 15
d_call: -
cdr3_aa: CASSETGNSNQPQHF
cdr3_nt: TGTGCCAGCAGCGAAACAGGGAATAGCAATCAGCCCCAGCATTTT